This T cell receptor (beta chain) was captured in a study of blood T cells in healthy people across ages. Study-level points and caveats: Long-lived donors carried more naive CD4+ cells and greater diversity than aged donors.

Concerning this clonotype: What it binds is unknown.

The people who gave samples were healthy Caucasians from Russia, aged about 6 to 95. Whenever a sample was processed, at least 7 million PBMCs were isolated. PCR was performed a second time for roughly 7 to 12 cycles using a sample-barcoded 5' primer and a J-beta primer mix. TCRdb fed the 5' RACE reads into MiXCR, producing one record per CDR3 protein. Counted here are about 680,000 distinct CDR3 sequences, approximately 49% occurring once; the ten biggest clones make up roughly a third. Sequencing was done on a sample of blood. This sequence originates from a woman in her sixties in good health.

DNA of the CDR3: TGTGCCATCAGTGGCCCTCCCGATAATAATGAGCAGTTCTTC. Encoded protein: CAISGPPDNNEQFF. This sequence joins TRBV10-3 and TRBJ2-1; no clear D. CDR1 ENHRY and CDR2 SYGVKD come from the germline V gene. The CDR3 covers 14 residues. Between the trimmed V and J ends, which lost 4 bases and 7 bases, there was a span of 14 bases.